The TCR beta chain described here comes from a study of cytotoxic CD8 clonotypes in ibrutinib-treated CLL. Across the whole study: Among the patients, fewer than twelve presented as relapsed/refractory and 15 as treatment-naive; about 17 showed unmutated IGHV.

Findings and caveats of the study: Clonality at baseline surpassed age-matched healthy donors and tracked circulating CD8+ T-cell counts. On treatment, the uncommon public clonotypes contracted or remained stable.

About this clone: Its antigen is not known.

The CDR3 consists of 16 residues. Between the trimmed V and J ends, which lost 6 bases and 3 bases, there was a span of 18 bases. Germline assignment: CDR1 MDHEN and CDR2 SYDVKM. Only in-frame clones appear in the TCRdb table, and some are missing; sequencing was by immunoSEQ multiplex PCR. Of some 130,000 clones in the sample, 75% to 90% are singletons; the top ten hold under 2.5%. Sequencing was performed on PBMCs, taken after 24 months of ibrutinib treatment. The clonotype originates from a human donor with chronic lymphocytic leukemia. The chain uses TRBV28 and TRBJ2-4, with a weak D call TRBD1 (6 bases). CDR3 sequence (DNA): TGTGCCAGCAGGTTGTCTGCAGGGGAGAGCAAAAACATTCAGTACTTC. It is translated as CASRLSAGESKNIQYF. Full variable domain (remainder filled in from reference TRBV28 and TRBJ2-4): DVKVTQSSRYLVKRTGEKVFLECVQDMDHENMFWYRQDPGLGLRLIYFSYDVKMKEKGDIPEGYSVSREKKERFSLILESASTNQTSMYLCASRLSAGESKNIQYFGAGTRLSVL.